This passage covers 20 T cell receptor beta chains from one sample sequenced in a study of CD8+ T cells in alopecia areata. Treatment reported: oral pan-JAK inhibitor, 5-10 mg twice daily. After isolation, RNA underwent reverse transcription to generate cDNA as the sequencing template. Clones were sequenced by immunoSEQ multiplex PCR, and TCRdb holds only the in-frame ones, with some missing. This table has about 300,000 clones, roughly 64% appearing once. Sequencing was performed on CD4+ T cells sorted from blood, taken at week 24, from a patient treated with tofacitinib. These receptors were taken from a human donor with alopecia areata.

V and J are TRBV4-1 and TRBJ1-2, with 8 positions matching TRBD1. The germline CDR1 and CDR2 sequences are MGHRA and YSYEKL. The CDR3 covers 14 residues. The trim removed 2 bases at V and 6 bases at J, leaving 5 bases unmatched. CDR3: CASSQPRQGNGYTF. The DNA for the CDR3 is TGCGCCAGCAGCCAACCCCGACAGGGGAATGGCTACACCTTC.

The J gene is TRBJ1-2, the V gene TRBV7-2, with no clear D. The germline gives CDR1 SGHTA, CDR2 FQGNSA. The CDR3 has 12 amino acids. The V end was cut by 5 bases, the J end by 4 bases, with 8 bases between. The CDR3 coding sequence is TGTGCCAGCAGCCCCTCTGGCTATGGCTACACCTTC. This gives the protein CASSPSGYGYTF. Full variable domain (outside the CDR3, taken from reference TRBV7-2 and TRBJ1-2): GAGVSQSPSNKVTEKGKDVELRCDPISGHTALYWYRQSLGQGLEFLIYFQGNSAPDKSGLPSDRFSAERTGGSVSTLTIQRTQQEDSAVYLCASSPSGYGYTFGSGTRLTVV.

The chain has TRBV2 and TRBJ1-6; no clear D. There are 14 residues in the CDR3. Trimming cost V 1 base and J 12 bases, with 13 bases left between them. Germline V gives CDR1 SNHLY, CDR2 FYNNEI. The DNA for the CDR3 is TGTGCCAGCAGTGAAGACCCCCTTCTGGAACCCCTCCACTTT. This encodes CASSEDPLLEPLHF.

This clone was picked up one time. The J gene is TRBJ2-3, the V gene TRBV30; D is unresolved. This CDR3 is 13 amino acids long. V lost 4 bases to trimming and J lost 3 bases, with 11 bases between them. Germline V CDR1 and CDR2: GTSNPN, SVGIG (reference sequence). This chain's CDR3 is CAWKNPGTDTQYF. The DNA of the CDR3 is TGTGCCTGGAAAAACCCAGGAACAGATACGCAGTATTTT. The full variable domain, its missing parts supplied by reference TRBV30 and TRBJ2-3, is SQTIHQWPATLVQPVGSPLSLECTVEGTSNPNLYWYRQAAGRGLQLLFYSVGIGQISSEVPQNLSASRPQDRQFILSSKKLLLSDSGFYLCAWKNPGTDTQYFGPGTRLTVL.

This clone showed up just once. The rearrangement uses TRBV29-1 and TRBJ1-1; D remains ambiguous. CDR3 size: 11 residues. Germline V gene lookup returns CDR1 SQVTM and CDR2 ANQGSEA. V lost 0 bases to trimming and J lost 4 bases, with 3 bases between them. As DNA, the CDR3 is TGCAGCGTTGAAGACGTCACTGAAGCTTTCTTT. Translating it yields CSVEDVTEAFF.

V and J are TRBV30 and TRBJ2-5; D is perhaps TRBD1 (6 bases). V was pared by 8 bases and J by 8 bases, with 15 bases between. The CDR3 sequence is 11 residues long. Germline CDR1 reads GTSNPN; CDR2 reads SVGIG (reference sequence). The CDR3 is CAGQGTPTQYF. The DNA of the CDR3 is TGTGCCGGACAAGGGACACCTACCCAGTACTTC.

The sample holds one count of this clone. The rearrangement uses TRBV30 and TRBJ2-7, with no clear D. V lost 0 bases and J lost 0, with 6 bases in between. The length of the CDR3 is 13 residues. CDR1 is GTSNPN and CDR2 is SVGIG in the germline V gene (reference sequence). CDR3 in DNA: TGTGCCTGGAGTGTATACAGCTCCTACGAGCAGTACTTC. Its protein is CAWSVYSSYEQYF.

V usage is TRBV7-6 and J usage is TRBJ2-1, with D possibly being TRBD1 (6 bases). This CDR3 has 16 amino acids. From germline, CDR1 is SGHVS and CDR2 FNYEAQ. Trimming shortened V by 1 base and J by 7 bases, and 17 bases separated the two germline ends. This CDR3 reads CASSLVAQGNLNEQFF. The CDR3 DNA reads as TGTGCCAGCAGCTTAGTGGCGCAGGGGAACCTTAATGAGCAGTTCTTC.

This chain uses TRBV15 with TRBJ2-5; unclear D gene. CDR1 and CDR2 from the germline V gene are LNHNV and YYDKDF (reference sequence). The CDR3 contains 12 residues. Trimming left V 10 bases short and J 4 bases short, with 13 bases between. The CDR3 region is CAILTAAETQYF. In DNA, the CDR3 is TGTGCCATCTTGACCGCGGCAGAGACCCAGTACTTC.

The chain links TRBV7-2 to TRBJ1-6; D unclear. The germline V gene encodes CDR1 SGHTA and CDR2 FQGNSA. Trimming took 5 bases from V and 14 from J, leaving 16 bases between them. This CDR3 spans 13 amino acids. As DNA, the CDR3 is TGTGCCAGCAGCCCTAACCCCGGGGTATCCCTCCACTTT. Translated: CASSPNPGVSLHF. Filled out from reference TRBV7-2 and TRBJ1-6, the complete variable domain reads GAGVSQSPSNKVTEKGKDVELRCDPISGHTALYWYRQSLGQGLEFLIYFQGNSAPDKSGLPSDRFSAERTGGSVSTLTIQRTQQEDSAVYLCASSPNPGVSLHFGNGTRLTVT.

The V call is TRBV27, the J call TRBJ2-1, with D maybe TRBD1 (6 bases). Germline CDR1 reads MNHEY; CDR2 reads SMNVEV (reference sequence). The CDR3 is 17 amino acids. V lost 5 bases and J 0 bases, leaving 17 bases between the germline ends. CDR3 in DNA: TGTGCCAGCAGTGCCTCGCAAGGGGGTTCCTCCTACAATGAGCAGTTCTTC. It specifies CASSASQGGSSYNEQFF.

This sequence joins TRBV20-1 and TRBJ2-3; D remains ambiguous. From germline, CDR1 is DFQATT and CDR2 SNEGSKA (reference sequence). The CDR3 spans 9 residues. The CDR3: CRATDTQYF. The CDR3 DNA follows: TGCAGGGCCACAGATACGCAGTATTTT.

CDR3 nucleotide sequence: TGCAGCGTCCCCACCGGGACTAGCTTCACAGATACGCAGTATTTT. Translation: CSVPTGTSFTDTQYF. The chain couples TRBV29-1 to TRBJ2-3; 9 bases fit TRBD2. From germline, CDR1 is SQVTM and CDR2 ANQGSEA. The CDR3 runs 15 residues. The V and J ends lost 6 bases and 2 bases, in that order; junction bases with no gene match: 9.

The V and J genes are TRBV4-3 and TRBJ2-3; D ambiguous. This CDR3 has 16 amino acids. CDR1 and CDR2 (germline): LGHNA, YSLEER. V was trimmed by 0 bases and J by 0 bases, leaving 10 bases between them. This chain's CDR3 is CASSQEKDTSTDTQYF. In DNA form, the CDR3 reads TGCGCCAGCAGCCAAGAGAAGGATACTAGCACAGATACGCAGTATTTT.

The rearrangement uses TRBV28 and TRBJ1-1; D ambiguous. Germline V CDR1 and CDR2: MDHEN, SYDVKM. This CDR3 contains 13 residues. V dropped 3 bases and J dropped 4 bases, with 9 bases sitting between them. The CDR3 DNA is TGTGCCAGCAGTTTGGGCGGGCCCACTGAAGCTTTCTTT. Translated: CASSLGGPTEAFF.

The CDR3 here is CASTKGRGGPQYF. CDR3 in DNA: TGTGCCAGCACCAAGGGGCGGGGGGGCCCCCAGTACTTC. This chain uses TRBV6-5 with TRBJ2-5; 9 bases line up with TRBD2. The V gene end was trimmed by 7 bases and the J gene end by 9 bases; junction bases not matched to a gene: 9. CDR1 and CDR2 (germline): MNHEY, SVGAGI. This CDR3 is 13 amino acids long.

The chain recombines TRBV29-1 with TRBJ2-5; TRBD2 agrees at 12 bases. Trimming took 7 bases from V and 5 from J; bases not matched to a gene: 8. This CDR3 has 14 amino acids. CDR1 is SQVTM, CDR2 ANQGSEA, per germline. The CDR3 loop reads CSAGTSGSGETQYF. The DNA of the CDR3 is TGCAGCGCCGGGACTAGCGGGTCAGGCGAGACCCAGTACTTC. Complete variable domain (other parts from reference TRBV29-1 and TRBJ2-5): SAVISQKPSRDICQRGTSLTIQCQVDSQVTMMFWYRQQPGQSLTLIATANQGSEATYESGFVIDKFPISRPNLTFSTLTVSNMSPEDSSIYLCSAGTSGSGETQYFGPGTRLLVL.

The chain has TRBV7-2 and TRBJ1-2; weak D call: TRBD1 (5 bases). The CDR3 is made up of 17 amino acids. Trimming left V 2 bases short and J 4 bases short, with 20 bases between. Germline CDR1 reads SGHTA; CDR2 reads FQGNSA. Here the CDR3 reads CASSLSRAQLASYGYTF. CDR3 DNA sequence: TGTGCCAGCAGCTTATCCAGGGCCCAGCTTGCTTCCTATGGCTACACCTTC.

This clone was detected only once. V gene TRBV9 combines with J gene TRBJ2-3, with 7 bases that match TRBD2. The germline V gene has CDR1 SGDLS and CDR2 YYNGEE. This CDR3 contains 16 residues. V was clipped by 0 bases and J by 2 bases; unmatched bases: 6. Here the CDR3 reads CASSVAGGGSTDTQYF. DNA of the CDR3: TGTGCCAGCAGCGTAGCGGGCGGGGGTTCCACAGATACGCAGTATTTT. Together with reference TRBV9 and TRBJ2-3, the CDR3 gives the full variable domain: DSGVTQTPKHLITATGQRVTLRCSPRSGDLSVYWYQQSLDQGLQFLIQYYNGEERAKGNILERFSAQQFPDLHSELNLSSLELGDSALYFCASSVAGGGSTDTQYFGPGTRLTVL.

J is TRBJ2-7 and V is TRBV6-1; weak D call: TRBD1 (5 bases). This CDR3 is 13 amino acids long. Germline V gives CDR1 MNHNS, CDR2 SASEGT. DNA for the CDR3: TGTGTCATCAGCAGGGAATCCTCCTACGAGCAGTACTTC. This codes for CVISRESSYEQYF.